This TCR beta chain was sequenced during a study of shared clonotypes between healthy human individuals (dated by TCRdb to about 2020). For the study in its entirety: The cohort included three men and two women between 18 and 49 years of age. For each donor, three plates each were used for CD4 naive and CD4 memory, two plates were used for CD8 naive, and one plate was used for CD8 memory. The study deeply sequenced blood TCR repertoires of about 5 healthy adults to estimate repertoire size and the extent of clonotype sharing between individuals. Libraries were prepared and TCR repertoires were sequenced by different laboratories using diverse techniques, in order to increase sequencing depth and limit assay-specific biases. Leukapheresis yielded between about 0.8 and 8.9 billion PBMCs per donor. Study-wide conclusions, independent of this receptor: Larger estimated clonotype richness was generally found for naive subsets than for memory subsets. Even with the large sequencing depth, rarefaction of the sorted-subset datasets indicated that sequencing was incomplete. About 5% of naive CD4, 3% to 4% of naive CD8, about 2.5% of memory CD4, and about 0.4% of memory CD8 clonotypes were shared across a few donors. Based on pairwise subsampling, the degree of clonotype sharing among donors was expected to be affected by sequencing depth. Clonotypes shared by all four sorted-subset donors showed higher generation probabilities than non-shared clonotypes. Because the study included only a small number of donors, the genetic and exposure-history diversity represented was limited. Sampling was limited to blood, and TCR repertoires in tissue likely differ from TCR repertoires in blood.

With respect to this clone: The antigen it recognizes is unknown. The sample holds no much larger clone one base away, and base qualities are not on file. The same CDR3 arises from other DNA sequences in this sample as well.

CD8 naive samples consisted of CD45RO-negative cells that were positively selected for CCR7, yielding a CD45RA+CCR7+ population without TemRA cells. Healthy HIV-negative adults with no recently reported acute infections or vaccinations were included as donors. All donors were Caucasian adults living in Nashville, Tennessee, USA. After blood collection by leukapheresis, PBMCs were isolated using Ficoll-Histopaque density gradient centrifugation and then cryopreserved in the vapor phase of liquid nitrogen. Analytical flow cytometry was used to check the purity and quantity of every magnetically sorted T cell population. Genomic DNA was isolated from every sorted fraction and measured by UV absorbance on a Nanodrop 2000c. TCR CDR3 regions were amplified from genomic DNA by multiplex PCR using the deep immunoSEQ assay. Extracted genomic DNA from each cell subset was spread evenly across all wells of several immunoSEQ 96-well plates, with each plate serving as a replicate. For sorted subsets, about 0.2 ug genomic DNA, equal to about 30,000 T cell genomes, was loaded into each replicate PCR. The purified libraries were quantified using a Qubit 3.0 fluorometer, sized with a Bioanalyzer 2100, and then quantified again using the KAPA Library Quantification kit. Every immunoSEQ 96-well plate was sequenced on a separate single-read 150-cycle Illumina NextSeq 550 flow cell. The authors processed their data as follows. Because the immunoSEQ output held only junctional sequences and lacked quality scores, the filtering could not match the filtering applied to full-length reads. Sequences were annotated with PyIR, a Python wrapper for IgBLAST v1.9, and V/J genes and CDR3 were assigned using IMGT germline references. Reads were filtered out if the reads had weak V/J assignments (E-value above 1e-6), no CDR3, stop codons, out-of-frame junctions, or ambiguous translated residues. V3J clonotypes were defined as sequences sharing the same inferred V gene, J gene, and CDR3 amino acid sequence. Percentage overlap between repertoires was calculated by dividing the number of shared unique clonotypes by the size of the smaller repertoire. Three approaches were used to assess repertoire richness: RTK rarefaction, the Chao1 estimator, and Recon v2.1 estimates of unobserved clonotypes. For all TCRbeta clonotypes obtained by the gDNA method from several donors, generation probabilities were computed with OLGA. Entries here come from immuneACCESS through TCRdb and include only in-frame sequences with V and J called. Some clones fail to appear in such tables; in the studies checked, an unresolved V gene covers under half of the shortfall, and the cause of the remainder is unknown. The V and J calls and the clone size are those of that table, but D and trimming were determined from the DNA. The sample yields around 2,000,000 clones; less than 95% were counted once. About 1.1% of the sample lies in the top ten.

V loses 0 bases of germline sequence and J loses 7 bases, and the interval between the two ends is 6 bases. From the cysteine through the phenylalanine, the CDR3 covers 12 amino acids. Only the CDR3 part of the read is kept: 36 bases, read in frame from the first base. Taken from the germline V gene, the CDR1 and CDR2 loops are MNHEY and SVGAGI. The chain couples TRBV6-5 to TRBJ1-1; no D gene call is confident. This TCR came from a man aged 18 to 35 in good health. The sample consisted of naive CD8+ T cells sorted from blood. The cell subset or site label here, explained by the study, means: CD45RA+CCR7+. The nucleotide sequence is given as TGTGCCAGCAGTTACTCAGGCGTTGAAGCTTTCTTT. Protein translation: CASSYSGVEAFF.